The 10 T cell receptor beta chains reported below all come from one sample, sequenced in a study of T-cell reconstitution after alpha-beta-depleted transplantation in children. During its preparation, the TCRbeta library received unique molecular identifiers. TCRdb re-called the PCR reads through MiXCR, storing one row per CDR3 protein. The table includes fewer than 550,000 distinct CDR3 sequences, 16% detected once. The sequences come from PBMCs, mostly from graft donor cells, collected 360 days after TCRalphabeta/CD19-depleted stem cell transplant. The source of these receptors is a boy in the first two years of life who had a stem cell transplant for Wiskott-Aldrich syndrome, so the T cells may come from the graft donor.

The chain couples TRBV20-1 to TRBJ2-5; D unresolved. The V and J ends lost 5 bases and 4 bases respectively, with 11 bases between them. Germline values: CDR1 DFQATT, CDR2 SNEGSKA (reference sequence). The CDR3 loop spans 12 amino acids. CDR3 nucleotide sequence: TGCAGTGCTGGGAACTCTCTAGAGACCCAGTACTTC. It codes for CSAGNSLETQYF.

The chain employs TRBV5-1 and TRBJ2-1; 8 nucleotides line up with TRBD1. The CDR3 is made up of 16 amino acids. Germline CDR1 reads SGHRS; CDR2 reads YFSETQ. The ends lost 2 bases at V and 5 bases at J; junction bases unmatched: 9. DNA for the CDR3: TGCGCCAGCAGCTTCAGGGGGCTTATTAGGGACAATGAGCAGTTCTTC. It is translated as CASSFRGLIRDNEQFF. Combining the CDR3 with reference TRBV5-1 and TRBJ2-1 gives the whole variable domain KAGVTQTPRYLIKTRGQQVTLSCSPISGHRSVSWYQQTPGQGLQFLFEYFSETQRNKGNFPGRFSGRQFSNSRSEMNVSTLELGDSALYLCASSFRGLIRDNEQFFGPGTRLTVL.

This clonotype showed up just a few times. CDR3 region: CASSHYQGAVPNEQFF. The CDR3 coding sequence is TGCGCCAGCAGCCACTACCAGGGAGCGGTGCCCAATGAGCAGTTCTTC. The V and J genes are TRBV4-1 and TRBJ2-1; D tentatively reads TRBD1 or TRBD2 (5 bases each). This CDR3 has 16 residues. Per germline, CDR1 MGHRA and CDR2 YSYEKL. V was cut by 3 bases and J by 6 bases, with 18 bases left in between.

The J gene is TRBJ1-6, the V gene TRBV6-9; D gene uncertain. Germline-derived CDR1 and CDR2 are MNHGY and SVAAGI. The CDR3 length is 14 residues. V lost 1 base and J 4 bases, leaving 5 bases between the germline ends. For the CDR3, the DNA is TGTGCCAGCAGTTATTACGGGTATAATTCACCCCTCCACTTT. Its translation is CASSYYGYNSPLHF.

This clonotype showed up just a few times. The chain has TRBV2 and TRBJ2-6; D not certain. From germline, CDR1 is SNHLY and CDR2 FYNNEI. CDR3 length equals 15 residues. The V gene lost 6 bases and the J gene lost 0 bases, with 9 bases spanning the gap. DNA of the CDR3: TGTGCCAGCAGCCCGTCTAACTCTGGGGCCAACGTCCTGACTTTC. Protein: CASSPSNSGANVLTF.

The rearrangement links TRBV24-1 to TRBJ2-1, with D hard to call. The CDR3 has 14 amino acids. Per the germline V gene, CDR1 is KGHDR and CDR2 is SFDVKD. V was cut by 4 bases and J by 7 bases, with 13 bases left in between. The DNA of the CDR3 is TGTGCCACCAGTGACCCCGGTCAACGGAATGAGCAGTTCTTC. This translates into CATSDPGQRNEQFF.

This chain links TRBV6-6 with TRBJ2-5; 8 nucleotides line up with TRBD1. CDR3 size: 13 residues. Germline loops: CDR1 MNHNY, CDR2 SVGAGI (reference sequence). After removal of 8 bases from V and 0 bases from J, the junction contained 2 bases not matched to a gene. For the CDR3, the DNA is TGTGCCAGCCGACAGGGGTACCAAGAGACCCAGTACTTC. Its translation is CASRQGYQETQYF.

The chain employs TRBV10-3 and TRBJ2-3; D possibly corresponds to TRBD2 (7 bases). V shed 10 bases and J shed 6 bases, with 14 bases lying between them. The CDR3 is 12 residues long. Looked up from germline, CDR1 is ENHRY and CDR2 is SYGVKD. CDR3 in DNA: TGTGCCACTCGGGGGGCCGTCGATACGCAGTATTTT. As protein: CATRGAVDTQYF.

A few counts support this clonotype. J is TRBJ2-3 and V is TRBV5-1; D may be TRBD2 (6 bases). The CDR3 has 13 amino acids. Trimming took off 6 bases at V and 2 bases at J, with 10 bases between the two ends. Per germline, CDR1 SGHRS and CDR2 YFSETQ. The CDR3 DNA is TGCGCCAGCAAACTAGCTTTCACAGATACGCAGTATTTT. Translating it yields CASKLAFTDTQYF.

The chain links TRBV12-3 or TRBV12-4 to TRBJ1-4; D is ambiguous. Trimming pared 5 bases from V and 0 bases from J, leaving 7 bases between. The CDR3 spans 14 residues. The CDR3: CASSPGTTNEKLFF. CDR3 nucleotide sequence: TGTGCCAGCAGTCCCGGAACAACTAATGAAAAACTGTTTTTT.